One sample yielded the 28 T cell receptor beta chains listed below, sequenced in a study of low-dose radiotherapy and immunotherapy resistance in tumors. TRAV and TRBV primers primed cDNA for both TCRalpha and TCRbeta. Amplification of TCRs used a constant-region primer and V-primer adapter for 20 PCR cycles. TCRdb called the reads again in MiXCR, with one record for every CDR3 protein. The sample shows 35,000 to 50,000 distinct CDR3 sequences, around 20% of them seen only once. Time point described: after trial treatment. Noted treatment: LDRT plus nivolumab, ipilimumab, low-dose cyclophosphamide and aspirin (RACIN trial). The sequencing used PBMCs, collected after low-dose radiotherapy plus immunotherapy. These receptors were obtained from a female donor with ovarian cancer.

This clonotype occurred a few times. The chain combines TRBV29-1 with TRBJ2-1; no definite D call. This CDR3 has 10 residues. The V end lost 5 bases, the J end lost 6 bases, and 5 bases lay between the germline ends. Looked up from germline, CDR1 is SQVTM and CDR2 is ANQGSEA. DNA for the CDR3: TGCAGCGTTAATGTCAATGAGCAGTTCTTC. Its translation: CSVNVNEQFF.

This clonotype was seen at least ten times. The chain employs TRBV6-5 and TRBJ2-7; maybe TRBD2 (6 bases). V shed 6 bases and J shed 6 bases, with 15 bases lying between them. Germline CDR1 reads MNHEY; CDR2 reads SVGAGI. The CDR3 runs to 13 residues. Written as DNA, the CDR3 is TGTGCCAGCAGCCACCCGGGACTGGGCGAGCAGTACTTC. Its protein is CASSHPGLGEQYF.

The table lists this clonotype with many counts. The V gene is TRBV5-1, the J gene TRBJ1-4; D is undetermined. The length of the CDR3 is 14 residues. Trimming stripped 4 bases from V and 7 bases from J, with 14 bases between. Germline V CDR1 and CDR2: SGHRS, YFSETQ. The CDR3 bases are TGCGCCAGCAGCGGCGGAGCTCCGGGTGAAAAACTGTTTTTT. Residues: CASSGGAPGEKLFF. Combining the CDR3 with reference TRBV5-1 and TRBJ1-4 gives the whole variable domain KAGVTQTPRYLIKTRGQQVTLSCSPISGHRSVSWYQQTPGQGLQFLFEYFSETQRNKGNFPGRFSGRQFSNSRSEMNVSTLELGDSALYLCASSGGAPGEKLFFGSGTQLSVL.

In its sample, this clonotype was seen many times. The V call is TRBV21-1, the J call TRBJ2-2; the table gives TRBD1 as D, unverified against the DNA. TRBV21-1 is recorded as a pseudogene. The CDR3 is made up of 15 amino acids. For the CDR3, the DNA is TGTGCCAGCAGCAAAGGGGGACAGAACACCGGGGAGCTGTTTTTT. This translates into CASSKGGQNTGELFF.

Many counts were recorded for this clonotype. CDR3 sequence reads: CASSLQGSGYYEQYF. The CDR3 region has the DNA TGTGCCAGCAGTTTACAGGGGAGCGGGTACTACGAGCAGTACTTC. The J gene is TRBJ2-7, the V gene TRBV28, with D perhaps being TRBD1 or TRBD2 (6 bases each). V was clipped by 2 bases and J by 3 bases, with 14 bases between them. Germline values: CDR1 MDHEN, CDR2 SYDVKM. The CDR3 sequence is 15 residues long. The whole variable domain, remainder taken from reference TRBV28 and TRBJ2-7, is DVKVTQSSRYLVKRTGEKVFLECVQDMDHENMFWYRQDPGLGLRLIYFSYDVKMKEKGDIPEGYSVSREKKERFSLILESASTNQTSMYLCASSLQGSGYYEQYFGPGTRLTVT.

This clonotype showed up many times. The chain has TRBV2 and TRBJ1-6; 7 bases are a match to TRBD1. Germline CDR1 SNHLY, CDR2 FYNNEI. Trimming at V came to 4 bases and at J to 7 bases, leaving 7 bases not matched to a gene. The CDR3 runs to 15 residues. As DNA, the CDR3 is TGTGCCAGCAGTGGGCGGCAGGGGGACAATTCACCCCTCCACTTT. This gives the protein CASSGRQGDNSPLHF. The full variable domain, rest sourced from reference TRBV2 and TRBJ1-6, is EPEVTQTPSHQVTQMGQEVILRCVPISNHLYFYWYRQILGQKVEFLVSFYNNEISEKSEIFDDQFSVERPDGSNFTLKIRSTKLEDSAMYFCASSGRQGDNSPLHFGNGTRLTVT.

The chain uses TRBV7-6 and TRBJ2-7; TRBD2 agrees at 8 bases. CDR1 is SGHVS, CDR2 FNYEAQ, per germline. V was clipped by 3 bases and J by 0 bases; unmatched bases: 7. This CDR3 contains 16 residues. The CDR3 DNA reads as TGTGCCAGCAGCTTCCAAGCGGGGGCCTACTCCTACGAGCAGTACTTC. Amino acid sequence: CASSFQAGAYSYEQYF.

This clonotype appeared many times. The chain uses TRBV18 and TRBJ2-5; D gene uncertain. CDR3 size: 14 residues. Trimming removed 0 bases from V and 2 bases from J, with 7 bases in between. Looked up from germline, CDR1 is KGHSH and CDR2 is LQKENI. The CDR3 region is CASSPPPGQETQYF. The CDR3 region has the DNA TGTGCCAGCTCACCACCGCCAGGACAAGAGACCCAGTACTTC. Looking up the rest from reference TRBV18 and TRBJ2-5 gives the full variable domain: NAGVMQNPRHLVRRRGQEARLRCSPMKGHSHVYWYRQLPEEGLKFMVYLQKENIIDESGMPKERFSAEFPKEGPSILRIQQVVRGDSAAYFCASSPPPGQETQYFGPGTRLLVL.

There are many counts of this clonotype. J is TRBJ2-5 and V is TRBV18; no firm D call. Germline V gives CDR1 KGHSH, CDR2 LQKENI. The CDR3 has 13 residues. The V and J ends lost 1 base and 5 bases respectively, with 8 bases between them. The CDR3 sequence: CASSPLQAETQYF. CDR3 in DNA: TGTGCCAGCTCACCACTCCAGGCCGAGACCCAGTACTTC.

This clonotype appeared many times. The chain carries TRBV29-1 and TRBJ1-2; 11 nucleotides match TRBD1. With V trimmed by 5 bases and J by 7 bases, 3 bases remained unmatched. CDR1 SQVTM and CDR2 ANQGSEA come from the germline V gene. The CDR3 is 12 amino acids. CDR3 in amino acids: CSVPGTGGGYTF. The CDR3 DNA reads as TGCAGCGTTCCAGGGACAGGGGGTGGCTACACCTTC. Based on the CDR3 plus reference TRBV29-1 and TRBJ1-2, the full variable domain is SAVISQKPSRDICQRGTSLTIQCQVDSQVTMMFWYRQQPGQSLTLIATANQGSEATYESGFVIDKFPISRPNLTFSTLTVSNMSPEDSSIYLCSVPGTGGGYTFGSGTRLTVV.

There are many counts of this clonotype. The CDR3 is CAWSADSVYEQYF. The CDR3 DNA reads TGTGCCTGGAGCGCCGATAGCGTATACGAGCAGTACTTC. V gene TRBV30 combines with J gene TRBJ2-7; TRBD2 is a possible D gene (5 bases). CDR1 is GTSNPN, CDR2 SVGIG, per germline (reference sequence). V lost 3 bases, J lost 4 bases, and 13 bases lay in between. The CDR3 totals 13 residues.

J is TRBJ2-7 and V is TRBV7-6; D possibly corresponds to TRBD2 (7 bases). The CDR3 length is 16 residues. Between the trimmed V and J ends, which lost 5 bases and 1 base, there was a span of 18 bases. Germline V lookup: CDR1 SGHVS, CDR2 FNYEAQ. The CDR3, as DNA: TGTGCCAGCAGCCCGGTTGTGCGGGGGACATCCTACGAGCAGTACTTC. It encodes CASSPVVRGTSYEQYF. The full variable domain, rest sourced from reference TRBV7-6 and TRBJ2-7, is GAGVSQSPRYKVTKRGQDVALRCDPISGHVSLYWYRQALGQGPEFLTYFNYEAQQDKSGLPNDRFSAERPEGSISTLTIQRTEQRDSAMYRCASSPVVRGTSYEQYFGPGTRLTVT.

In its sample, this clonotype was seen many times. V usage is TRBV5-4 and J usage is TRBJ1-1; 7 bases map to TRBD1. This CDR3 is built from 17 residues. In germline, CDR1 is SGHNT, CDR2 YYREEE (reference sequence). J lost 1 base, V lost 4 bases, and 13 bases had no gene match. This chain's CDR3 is CASSDPRQGLWNTEAFF. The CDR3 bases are TGTGCCAGCAGCGACCCCCGACAGGGACTGTGGAACACTGAAGCTTTCTTT.

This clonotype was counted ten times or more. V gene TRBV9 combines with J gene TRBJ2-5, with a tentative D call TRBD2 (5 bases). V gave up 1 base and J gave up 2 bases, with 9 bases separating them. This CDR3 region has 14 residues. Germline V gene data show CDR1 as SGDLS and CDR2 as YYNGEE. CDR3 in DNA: TGTGCCAGCAGCGTACACGGCGGGCAAGAGACCCAGTACTTC. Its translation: CASSVHGGQETQYF.

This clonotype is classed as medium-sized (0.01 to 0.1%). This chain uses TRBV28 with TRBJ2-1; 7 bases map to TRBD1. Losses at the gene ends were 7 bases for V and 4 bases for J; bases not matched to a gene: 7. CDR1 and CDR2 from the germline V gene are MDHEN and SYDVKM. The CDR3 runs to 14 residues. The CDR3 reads CASTPGTAYNEQFF. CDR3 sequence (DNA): TGTGCCAGCACCCCCGGGACAGCGTACAATGAGCAGTTCTTC.

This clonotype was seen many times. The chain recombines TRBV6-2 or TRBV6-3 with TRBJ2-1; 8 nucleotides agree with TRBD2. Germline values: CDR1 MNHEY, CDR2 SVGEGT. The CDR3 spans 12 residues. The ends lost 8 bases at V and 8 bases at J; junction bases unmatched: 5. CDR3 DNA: TGTGCCAGCTGGCGGGGGGCGGATGAGCAGTTCTTC. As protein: CASWRGADEQFF.

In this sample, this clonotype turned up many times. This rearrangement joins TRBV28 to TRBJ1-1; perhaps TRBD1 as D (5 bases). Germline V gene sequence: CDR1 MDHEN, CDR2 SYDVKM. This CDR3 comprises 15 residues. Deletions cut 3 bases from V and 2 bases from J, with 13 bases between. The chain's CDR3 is CASSLVQGGNTEAFF. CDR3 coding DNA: TGTGCCAGCAGTTTGGTTCAGGGTGGAAACACTGAAGCTTTCTTT.

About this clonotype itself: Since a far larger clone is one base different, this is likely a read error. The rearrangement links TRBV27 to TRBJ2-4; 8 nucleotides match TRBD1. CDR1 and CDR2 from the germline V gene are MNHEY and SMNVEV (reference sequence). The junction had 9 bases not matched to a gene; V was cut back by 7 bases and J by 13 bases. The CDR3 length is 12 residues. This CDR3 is CASIRQGNEQYF. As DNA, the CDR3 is TGTGCCAGCATTCGACAGGGGAATGAGCAGTACTTC.

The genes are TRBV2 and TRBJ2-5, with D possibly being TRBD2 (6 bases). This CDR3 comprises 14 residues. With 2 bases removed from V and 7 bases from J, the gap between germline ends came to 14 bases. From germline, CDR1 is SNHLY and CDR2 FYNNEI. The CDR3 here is CASSERGTFGTQYF. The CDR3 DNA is TGTGCCAGCAGTGAACGGGGGACCTTCGGGACCCAGTACTTC.

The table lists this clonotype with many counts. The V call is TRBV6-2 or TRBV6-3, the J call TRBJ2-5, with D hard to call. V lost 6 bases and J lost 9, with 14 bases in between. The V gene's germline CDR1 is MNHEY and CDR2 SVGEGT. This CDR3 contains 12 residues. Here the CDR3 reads CASSPLLWSQYF. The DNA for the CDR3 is TGTGCCAGCAGCCCCCTCCTTTGGTCCCAGTACTTC.

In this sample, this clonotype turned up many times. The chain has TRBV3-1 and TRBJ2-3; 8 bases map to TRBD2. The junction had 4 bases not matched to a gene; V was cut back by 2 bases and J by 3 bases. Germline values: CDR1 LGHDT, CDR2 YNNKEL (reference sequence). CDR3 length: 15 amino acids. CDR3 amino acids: CASSQLSGVTDTQYF. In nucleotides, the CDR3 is TGTGCCAGCAGCCAACTTAGCGGGGTGACAGATACGCAGTATTTT.

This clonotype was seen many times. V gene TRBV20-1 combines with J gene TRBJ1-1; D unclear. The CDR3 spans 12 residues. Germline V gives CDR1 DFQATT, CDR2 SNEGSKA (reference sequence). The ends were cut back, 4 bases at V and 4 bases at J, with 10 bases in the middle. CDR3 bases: TGCAGTGCTATCCCAGATTTCACTGAAGCTTTCTTT. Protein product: CSAIPDFTEAFF.

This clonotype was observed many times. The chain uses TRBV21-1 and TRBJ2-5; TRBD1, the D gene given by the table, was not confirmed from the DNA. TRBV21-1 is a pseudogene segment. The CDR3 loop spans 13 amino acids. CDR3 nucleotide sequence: TGTGCCAGCGGAAGTCGGGGCGAAGAGACCCAGTACTTC. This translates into CASGSRGEETQYF.

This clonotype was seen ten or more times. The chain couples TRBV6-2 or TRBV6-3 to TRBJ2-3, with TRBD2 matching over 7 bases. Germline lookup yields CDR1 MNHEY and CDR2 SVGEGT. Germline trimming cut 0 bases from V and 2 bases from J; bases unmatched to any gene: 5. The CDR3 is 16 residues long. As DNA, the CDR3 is TGTGCCAGCAGTTACTCGCTAGCGGACCTCACAGATACGCAGTATTTT. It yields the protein CASSYSLADLTDTQYF.

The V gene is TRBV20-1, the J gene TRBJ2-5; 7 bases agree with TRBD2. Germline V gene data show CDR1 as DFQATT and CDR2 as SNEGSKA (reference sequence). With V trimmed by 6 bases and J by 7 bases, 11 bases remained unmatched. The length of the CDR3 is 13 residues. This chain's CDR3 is CSAPVAAGTTQYF. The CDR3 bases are TGCAGTGCCCCCGTGGCAGCGGGGACGACCCAGTACTTC.

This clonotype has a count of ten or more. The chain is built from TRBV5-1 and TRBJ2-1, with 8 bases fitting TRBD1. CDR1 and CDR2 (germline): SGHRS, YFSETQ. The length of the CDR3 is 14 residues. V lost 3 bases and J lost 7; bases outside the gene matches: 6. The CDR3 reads CASSYRTGLNEQFF. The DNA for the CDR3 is TGCGCCAGCAGCTATCGGACAGGGTTAAATGAGCAGTTCTTC. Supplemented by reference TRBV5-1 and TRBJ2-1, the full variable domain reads KAGVTQTPRYLIKTRGQQVTLSCSPISGHRSVSWYQQTPGQGLQFLFEYFSETQRNKGNFPGRFSGRQFSNSRSEMNVSTLELGDSALYLCASSYRTGLNEQFFGPGTRLTVL.

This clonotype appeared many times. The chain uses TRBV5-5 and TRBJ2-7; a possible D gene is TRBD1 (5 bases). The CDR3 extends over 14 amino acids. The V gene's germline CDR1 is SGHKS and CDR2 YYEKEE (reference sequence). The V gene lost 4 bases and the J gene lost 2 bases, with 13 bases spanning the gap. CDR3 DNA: TGTGCCAGCAGCACCCCGACAGTTCCCTACGAGCAGTACTTC. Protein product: CASSTPTVPYEQYF.

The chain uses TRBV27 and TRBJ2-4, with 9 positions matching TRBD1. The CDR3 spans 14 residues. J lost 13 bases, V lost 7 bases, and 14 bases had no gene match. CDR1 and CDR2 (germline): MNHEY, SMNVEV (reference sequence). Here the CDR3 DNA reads TGTGCCAGCACCCTCGGGACAGGGCGTAGGGAGCAGTACTTC. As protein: CASTLGTGRREQYF.